The next 27 T cell receptor beta chains were all read from a single sample in a study of read filtering for tumor transcriptome and immune sequencing. From approximately 430 ng of RNA, a library with molecular barcoded alpha/delta and beta/gamma adaptors was made. TCRdb ran MiXCR on the reads and lists one entry per CDR3 protein. The sample has about 57,000 distinct CDR3 sequences, 11% to 15% seen once. Material for sequencing was a population of CD138-negative cells sorted from bone marrow. The receptors stem from a donor at least 40 years old with multiple myeloma.

This clonotype has at least ten counts. V usage is TRBV12-5 and J usage is TRBJ2-1; no clear D. V lost 10 bases and J 7 bases, leaving 14 bases between the germline ends. The CDR3 runs to 12 residues. CDR1 is LGHNT, CDR2 FRNRAP, per germline. The CDR3 nucleotides read TGTGCTACCCGCCCCCTGATGAATGAGCAGTTCTTC. Protein: CATRPLMNEQFF.

This clonotype showed up many times. The chain has TRBV14 and TRBJ2-1, with 8 bases lining up with TRBD2. CDR1 is SGHDN and CDR2 is FVKESK in the germline V gene. The CDR3 is 14 amino acids. The trim removed 6 bases at V and 7 bases at J, leaving 8 bases unmatched. CDR3 sequence: CASRGFAGGNEQFF. In DNA form, the CDR3 reads TGTGCCAGCAGGGGATTTGCGGGAGGTAATGAGCAGTTCTTC.

This clonotype was detected only once. One base away lies a much larger clone, so this may be a sequencing read error. The CDR3 ends on some other residue instead of the conserved phenylalanine or tryptophan, so this is likely a read error. The chain uses TRBV4-2 and TRBJ2-3; 11 bases line up with TRBD2. The CDR3 runs to 19 residues. V lost 0 bases and J lost 2; bases outside the gene matches: 10. Germline CDR1 LGHNA, CDR2 YNFKEQ. The CDR3 sequence: CASSQDPEASGRITDTQYL. CDR3 in DNA: TGTGCCAGCAGCCAAGACCCCGAAGCTAGCGGGAGGATCACAGATACGCAGTATCTT.

The chain couples TRBV29-1 to TRBJ2-7, with D tentatively TRBD2 (5 bases). V dropped 5 bases and J dropped 5 bases, with 19 bases sitting between them. This CDR3 is 14 amino acids long. The germline gives CDR1 SQVTM, CDR2 ANQGSEA. This CDR3 reads CSVLRARVPHEQYF. In nucleotides, the CDR3 is TGCAGCGTTCTAAGGGCGAGGGTGCCCCACGAGCAGTACTTC.

This clonotype appeared many times. The J gene is TRBJ2-1, the V gene TRBV11-2, with no clear D. V was cut by 0 bases and J by 4 bases, with 10 bases left in between. CDR3 length equals 15 residues. Germline-derived CDR1 and CDR2 are SGHAT and FQNNGV. CDR3 amino acids: CASSLDRSRYNEQFF. CDR3 nucleotides: TGTGCCAGCAGCTTAGATCGGTCGAGGTACAATGAGCAGTTCTTC.

This clonotype was seen at least ten times. This sequence joins TRBV28 and TRBJ2-5; D is unresolved. The ends were cut back, 7 bases at V and 5 bases at J, with 11 bases in the middle. The CDR3 totals 12 residues. Germline values: CDR1 MDHEN, CDR2 SYDVKM. The CDR3, as DNA: TGTGCCAGCACTAATTGGGCGGAGACCCAGTACTTC. Amino acid sequence: CASTNWAETQYF.

In its sample, this clonotype was seen many times. J is TRBJ1-1 and V is TRBV12-3 or TRBV12-4; D ambiguous. V was pared by 6 bases and J by 2 bases, with 10 bases between. CDR3 length: 13 residues. CDR3 nucleotide sequence: TGTGCCAGCAGCCCACAGTCCAACACTGAAGCTTTCTTT. Translating gives CASSPQSNTEAFF.

This clonotype was observed many times. Given a much more abundant clone one base away, this may be a read error. The genes are TRBV7-2 and TRBJ2-1; the match to TRBD2 covers 10 bases. CDR1 and CDR2 from the germline V gene are SGHTA and FQGNSA. This CDR3 is built from 17 residues. CDR3 nucleotides: TGTGCCAGCAGCAAACCCCCGGGACTAGCGAATAACAATGAGCAGTCCTTC. Translating it yields CASSKPPGLANNNEQSF.

This clonotype was detected only a few times. The chain joins TRBV18 to TRBJ2-7; 16 nucleotides match TRBD2. The CDR3 contains 18 residues. Trimming removed 2 bases from V and 7 bases from J; junction bases left unmatched: 11. Germline V lookup: CDR1 KGHSH, CDR2 LQKENI. Here the CDR3 reads CASSPKGLAGGAREEQYF. Written as DNA, the CDR3 is TGTGCCAGCTCACCAAAGGGACTAGCGGGAGGGGCCCGTGAAGAGCAGTACTTC.

J is TRBJ2-7 and V is TRBV6-1, with 9 positions matching TRBD1. Germline V gene sequence: CDR1 MNHNS, CDR2 SASEGT. The CDR3 contains 17 residues. The V gene end was trimmed by 0 bases and the J gene end by 6 bases; junction bases not matched to a gene: 12. The DNA of the CDR3 is TGTGCCAGCAGTGAAGCACGGACAGGGGATTCAGGACTCGAGCAGTACTTC. Translation gives CASSEARTGDSGLEQYF.

CDR3 in DNA: TGTGCCAGCAGCCCCGCACGGGAGAATTACAATGAGCAGTTCTTC. This translates into CASSPARENYNEQFF. The genes are TRBV7-2 and TRBJ2-1; possible D gene TRBD2, 6 bases. CDR3 length: 15 amino acids. The germline gives CDR1 SGHTA, CDR2 FQGNSA. Trimming stripped 5 bases from V and 4 bases from J, with 15 bases between.

In this sample, this clonotype turned up many times. DNA for the CDR3: TGTGCCAGCAGTACGGGACACCTGAACTATGGCTACACCTTC. It codes for CASSTGHLNYGYTF. The chain couples TRBV12-3 or TRBV12-4 to TRBJ1-2; a possible D gene is TRBD1 (6 bases). The CDR3 extends over 14 amino acids. The V end lost 5 bases, the J end lost 2 bases, and 12 bases lay between the germline ends.

This clonotype was counted a few times. The rearrangement links TRBV5-1 to TRBJ1-4, with D tentatively TRBD1 (5 bases). V was trimmed by 4 bases and J by 6 bases, leaving 13 bases between them. The CDR3 contains 14 residues. Germline CDR1 and CDR2: SGHRS and YFSETQ. The DNA of the CDR3 is TGCGCCAGCAGCATCACAGGAGGGGATGAAAAACTGTTTTTT. Its translation is CASSITGGDEKLFF.

This clonotype was found a few times. The chain uses TRBV4-3 and TRBJ2-1, with 12 bases matching TRBD2. Per the germline V gene, CDR1 is LGHNA and CDR2 is YSLEER. V was clipped by 4 bases and J by 10 bases; unmatched bases: 11. There are 16 residues in the CDR3. The CDR3 here is CASSRRLAGVVNEQFF. CDR3 nucleotide sequence: TGCGCCAGCAGCCGAAGACTAGCGGGAGTTGTTAACGAGCAGTTCTTC.

In this sample, this clonotype turned up many times. The chain couples TRBV2 to TRBJ1-5; D gene uncertain. Trimming took off 4 bases at V and 1 base at J, with 14 bases between the two ends. CDR1 SNHLY and CDR2 FYNNEI come from the germline V gene. This CDR3 contains 16 residues. The CDR3 DNA sequence: TGTGCCAGCAGTGTTGAGGGTGAGGTCAGCAATCAGCCCCAGCATTTT. This translates into CASSVEGEVSNQPQHF.

There are many counts of this clonotype. The CDR3 loop is CASSMGTGTGRYEQYF. DNA for the CDR3: TGTGCCAGTAGTATGGGAACCGGGACAGGGAGGTACGAGCAGTACTTC. The chain couples TRBV19 to TRBJ2-7; 9 nucleotides line up with TRBD1. The junction had 10 bases not matched to a gene; V was cut back by 3 bases and J by 4 bases. The CDR3 spans 16 residues. The germline CDR1 and CDR2 sequences are LNHDA and SQIVND (reference sequence).

The gene calls are TRBV5-6 and TRBJ1-2, with D hard to call. Germline CDR1 is SGHDT and CDR2 is YYEEEE. This CDR3 has 14 residues. V lost 3 bases, J lost 5 bases, and 14 bases lay in between. CDR3 region: CASSYEGRAYGYTF. DNA of the CDR3: TGTGCCAGCAGCTACGAAGGGAGAGCGTATGGCTACACCTTC.

This rearrangement joins TRBV28 to TRBJ2-3, with TRBD2 as a possible D gene (5 bases). The V gene lost 7 bases and the J gene lost 0 bases, with 11 bases spanning the gap. CDR1 MDHEN and CDR2 SYDVKM come from the germline V gene. The CDR3 totals 14 residues. The CDR3: CASMDGGSTDTQYF. The DNA for the CDR3 is TGTGCCAGCATGGATGGCGGGAGCACAGATACGCAGTATTTT.

A few counts support this clonotype. Given a much more abundant clone one base away, this may be a read error. This chain uses TRBV29-1 with TRBJ2-1, with TRBD2 identical over 7 bases. This CDR3 is 13 amino acids long. Germline loops: CDR1 SQVTM, CDR2 ANQGSEA. The CDR3 DNA is TGCAGCGCCGTGACTAGCCCCTACAATGGGCAGTTCTTC. Protein: CSAVTSPYNGQFF.

At least ten counts were recorded for this clonotype. This sequence joins TRBV9 and TRBJ1-5; D might be TRBD1 (5 bases). V lost 4 bases and J lost 4, with 12 bases in between. The CDR3 consists of 14 residues. Germline V CDR1 and CDR2: SGDLS, YYNGEE. The CDR3 sequence: CASSPSAGNQPQHF. CDR3 DNA sequence: TGTGCCAGCAGCCCCTCGGCAGGGAATCAGCCCCAGCATTTT.

This clonotype has more than one count but fewer than ten. A much larger clone differs from this one at a single base, so this may be a read error. The chain links TRBV20-1 to TRBJ1-2; tentative D call: TRBD1 (5 bases). Trimming stripped 0 bases from V and 4 bases from J, with 12 bases between. The CDR3 length is 14 residues. Germline CDR1 and CDR2: DFQATT and SNEGSKA (reference sequence). DNA of the CDR3: TGCAGTGCTAGAGATTCAAGGGGAATCTATGGCTACACCTTC. It is translated as CSARDSRGIYGYTF.

This clonotype was counted many times. CDR3 protein: CSVEVNYGYTF. The CDR3 DNA reads as TGCAGCGTTGAGGTTAACTATGGCTACACCTTC. The V call is TRBV29-1, the J call TRBJ1-2, with D unresolved. Germline CDR1 is SQVTM and CDR2 is ANQGSEA. CDR3 length: 11 residues. Trimming took off 3 bases at V and 1 base at J, with 3 bases between the two ends.

The chain employs TRBV5-1 and TRBJ2-6; D not certain. Looked up from germline, CDR1 is SGHRS and CDR2 is YFSETQ. The CDR3 length is 15 residues. Between the trimmed V and J ends, which lost 0 bases and 0 bases, there was a span of 4 bases. CDR3 sequence (DNA): TGCGCCAGCAGCTTGGACGGCTCTGGGGCCAACGTCCTGACTTTC. Protein sequence: CASSLDGSGANVLTF.

The table lists this clonotype with a count of one. This is likely a read error, given that the CDR3 carries no conserved phenylalanine or tryptophan at its end. The chain couples TRBV4-3 to TRBJ2-7; no definite D call. Deletions cut 0 bases from V and 3 bases from J, with 12 bases between. CDR3 length: 15 residues. Per germline, CDR1 LGHNA and CDR2 YSLEER. The CDR3 reads CASSQEPYDNYEQYL. The DNA of the CDR3 is TGCGCCAGCAGCCAAGAACCCTACGACAACTACGAGCAGTACCTC.

This sequence joins TRBV19 and TRBJ2-7; a weak D match, TRBD1 (5 bases). CDR3 size: 12 residues. The ends were cut back, 6 bases at V and 2 bases at J, with 8 bases in the middle. Germline V CDR1 and CDR2: LNHDA, SQIVND (reference sequence). Written as DNA, the CDR3 is TGTGCCAGTAGCGCGACAGCCTACGAGCAGTACTTC. This sequence encodes CASSATAYEQYF.

The sample holds many counts of this clonotype. The chain combines TRBV28 with TRBJ1-5; TRBD1 matches at 7 bases. Germline loops: CDR1 MDHEN, CDR2 SYDVKM. This CDR3 has 14 residues. The V and J ends lost 3 bases and 7 bases, in that order; junction bases with no gene match: 6. The CDR3 protein is CASSFQGGRQPQHF. CDR3 nucleotides: TGTGCCAGCAGTTTTCAGGGGGGGCGGCAGCCCCAGCATTTT.

This clonotype was recorded at least ten times. The chain is built from TRBV5-6 and TRBJ2-3, with 9 bases fitting TRBD2. The CDR3 spans 15 residues. Unmatched junction bases numbered 2, after V lost 0 bases and J lost 3 bases. Germline V lookup: CDR1 SGHDT, CDR2 YYEEEE. In DNA form, the CDR3 reads TGTGCCAGCAGCTTGGTAGCGGGAGAGACAGATACGCAGTATTTT. Its protein is CASSLVAGETDTQYF.